Listed below are T cell receptor beta chains from one sample, sequenced in a study of blood T cells in healthy people across ages. MiXCR was run by TCRdb on the 5' RACE reads, yielding one entry per CDR3 protein. Of fewer than 800,000 distinct CDR3 sequences in the sample, around 45% were seen once. The sequenced material came from blood. Receptor source: an older woman in good health. The CDR3 runs from the conserved cysteine through the conserved F or W. Fields, in order: J gene, D gene, clone size, V gene, CDR3 protein, CDR3 DNA. The D gene is left open where the match is weak. Clone size is not always given. Where it is, it says once, few, many or a class for expanded clones.

J gene: TRBJ1-2
D gene: NA
clone size: NA
V gene: TRBV29-1
CDR3 protein: CSVCGRVFFYGYTF
CDR3 DNA: TGCAGCGTTTGTGGCAGGGTTTTCTTCTATGGCTACACCTTC

J gene: TRBJ2-5
D gene: NA
clone size: NA
V gene: TRBV5-1
CDR3 protein: CASSLRQGMETQYF
CDR3 DNA: TGCGCCAGCAGCTTGAGGCAGGGTATGGAGACCCAGTACTTC

J gene: TRBJ1-2
D gene: TRBD1
clone size: NA
V gene: TRBV15
CDR3 protein: CATSRDSGQGSYGYTF
CDR3 DNA: TGTGCCACCAGCAGAGATAGTGGACAGGGTAGCTATGGCTACACCTTC

J gene: TRBJ1-1
D gene: NA
clone size: NA
V gene: TRBV6-2/TRBV6-3
CDR3 protein: CASSYGAEAFF
CDR3 DNA: TGTGCCAGCAGTTACGGGGCTGAAGCTTTCTTT

J gene: TRBJ2-7
D gene: NA
clone size: NA
V gene: TRBV2
CDR3 protein: CASSEFPPAVGEQYF
CDR3 DNA: TGTGCCAGCAGTGAATTCCCCCCCGCCGTCGGGGAGCAGTACTTC

J gene: TRBJ1-2
D gene: TRBD1
clone size: few
V gene: TRBV27
CDR3 protein: CASSWTGNHYGYTF
CDR3 DNA: TGTGCCAGCAGTTGGACAGGGAACCACTATGGCTACACCTTC

J gene: TRBJ2-7
D gene: NA
clone size: many
V gene: TRBV4-3
CDR3 protein: CASSQAHQGYEQYF
CDR3 DNA: TGCGCCAGCAGCCAAGCTCACCAGGGTTACGAGCAGTACTTC

J gene: TRBJ2-3
D gene: NA
clone size: NA
V gene: TRBV20-1
CDR3 protein: CSVRGQLGADTQYF
CDR3 DNA: TGCAGTGTCAGGGGACAACTTGGGGCAGATACGCAGTATTTT

J gene: TRBJ1-2
D gene: NA
clone size: NA
V gene: TRBV6-5
CDR3 protein: CASSYSLTDPYGYTF
CDR3 DNA: TGTGCCAGCAGTTACTCGTTGACTGACCCCTATGGCTACACCTTC

J gene: TRBJ2-7
D gene: NA
clone size: NA
V gene: TRBV27
CDR3 protein: CASSFDSSYKQYF
CDR3 DNA: TGTGCCAGCAGTTTTGACAGTTCCTACAAGCAGTACTTC

J gene: TRBJ2-7
D gene: TRBD1
clone size: NA
V gene: TRBV4-2
CDR3 protein: CASSYEGTGFHEQYF
CDR3 DNA: TGTGCCAGCAGCTACGAAGGGACAGGGTTTCACGAGCAGTACTTC

J gene: TRBJ2-2
D gene: TRBD2
clone size: NA
V gene: TRBV11-2
CDR3 protein: CASSFTSGNTGELFF
CDR3 DNA: TGTGCCAGCAGTTTTACTAGCGGTAACACCGGGGAGCTGTTTTTT

J gene: TRBJ2-3
D gene: NA
clone size: few
V gene: TRBV29-1
CDR3 protein: CSVLSATQYF
CDR3 DNA: TGCAGCGTTCTTTCGGCTACGCAGTATTTT

J gene: TRBJ2-2
D gene: TRBD1
clone size: NA
V gene: TRBV4-3
CDR3 protein: CASSQGQGGTGELFF
CDR3 DNA: TGCGCCAGCAGCCAAGGACAGGGGGGCACCGGGGAGCTGTTTTTT

J gene: TRBJ2-7
D gene: NA
clone size: few
V gene: TRBV7-2
CDR3 protein: CASSIGTGSYNEQYF
CDR3 DNA: TGTGCCAGCAGCATAGGCACTGGCTCCTACAATGAGCAGTACTTC

J gene: TRBJ2-1
D gene: NA
clone size: NA
V gene: TRBV28
CDR3 protein: CASRLEGSYNEQFF
CDR3 DNA: TGTGCCAGCAGGCTCGAAGGGTCCTACAATGAGCAGTTCTTC

J gene: TRBJ1-2
D gene: NA
clone size: NA
V gene: TRBV11-2
CDR3 protein: CASSSDETKYGYTF
CDR3 DNA: TGTGCCAGCAGCTCGGACGAGACCAAATATGGCTACACCTTC

J gene: TRBJ2-1
D gene: TRBD2
clone size: NA
V gene: TRBV5-4
CDR3 protein: CASSLRTSGEEQFF
CDR3 DNA: TGTGCCAGCAGCCTGCGGACTAGCGGGGAGGAGCAGTTCTTC

J gene: TRBJ2-1
D gene: NA
clone size: NA
V gene: TRBV4-2
CDR3 protein: CASSQDQAAYNEQFF
CDR3 DNA: TGTGCCAGCAGCCAAGATCAGGCAGCCTACAATGAGCAGTTCTTC

J gene: TRBJ2-1
D gene: NA
clone size: NA
V gene: TRBV4-3
CDR3 protein: CASSQDPSFSYNEQFF
CDR3 DNA: TGCGCCAGCAGCCAAGATCCTAGCTTCTCTTACAATGAGCAGTTCTTC

J gene: TRBJ1-1
D gene: NA
clone size: NA
V gene: TRBV3-1
CDR3 protein: CASSQEMKNTEAFF
CDR3 DNA: TGTGCCAGCAGCCAAGAGATGAAGAACACTGAAGCTTTCTTT

J gene: TRBJ1-1
D gene: NA
clone size: NA
V gene: TRBV10-3
CDR3 protein: CAISDAVRNTEAFF
CDR3 DNA: TGTGCCATCAGTGATGCCGTTAGAAACACTGAAGCTTTCTTT

J gene: TRBJ2-1
D gene: NA
clone size: NA
V gene: TRBV7-3
CDR3 protein: CASSPWGGEQFF
CDR3 DNA: TGTGCCAGCAGTCCCTGGGGTGGTGAGCAGTTCTTC

J gene: TRBJ2-4
D gene: NA
clone size: NA
V gene: TRBV12-3/TRBV12-4
CDR3 protein: CASSFSDIQYF
CDR3 DNA: TGTGCCAGCAGTTTCAGTGACATTCAGTACTTC

J gene: TRBJ1-2
D gene: TRBD1
clone size: few
V gene: TRBV6-6
CDR3 protein: CASSPRSGQGGGYTF
CDR3 DNA: TGTGCCAGCAGTCCTAGGTCGGGGCAGGGGGGTGGCTACACCTTC

J gene: TRBJ2-1
D gene: NA
clone size: NA
V gene: TRBV7-2
CDR3 protein: CASSLAHNYNEQFF
CDR3 DNA: TGTGCCAGCAGCTTAGCACACAACTACAATGAGCAGTTCTTC

J gene: TRBJ2-7
D gene: TRBD2
clone size: NA
V gene: TRBV27
CDR3 protein: CASQRLAGAYEQYF
CDR3 DNA: TGTGCCAGCCAAAGACTAGCGGGAGCCTACGAGCAGTACTTC

J gene: TRBJ1-2
D gene: NA
clone size: few
V gene: TRBV15
CDR3 protein: CATSRARSNGYTF
CDR3 DNA: TGTGCCACCAGCAGAGCGCGGTCCAACGGCTACACCTTC

J gene: TRBJ2-1
D gene: TRBD2
clone size: few
V gene: TRBV6-2/TRBV6-3
CDR3 protein: CASRTSGADNEQFF
CDR3 DNA: TGTGCCAGCAGAACTAGCGGGGCCGACAATGAGCAGTTCTTC

J gene: TRBJ2-7
D gene: NA
clone size: few
V gene: TRBV7-2
CDR3 protein: CASSLAWVDEQYF
CDR3 DNA: TGTGCCAGCAGCTTAGCGTGGGTTGACGAGCAGTACTTC

J gene: TRBJ2-7
D gene: NA
clone size: NA
V gene: TRBV20-1
CDR3 protein: CSARDQARGYEQYF
CDR3 DNA: TGCAGTGCTAGAGATCAGGCCCGGGGCTACGAGCAGTACTTC

J gene: TRBJ2-7
D gene: NA
clone size: NA
V gene: TRBV13
CDR3 protein: CASSRSGTATYEQYF
CDR3 DNA: TGTGCCAGCAGCCGATCCGGGACGGCGACCTACGAGCAGTACTTC

J gene: TRBJ2-6
D gene: NA
clone size: few
V gene: TRBV7-3
CDR3 protein: CASSLMTTGANVLTF
CDR3 DNA: TGTGCCAGCAGCTTAATGACGACTGGGGCCAACGTCCTGACTTTC

J gene: TRBJ2-6
D gene: NA
clone size: NA
V gene: TRBV6-1
CDR3 protein: CASSELGAGANVLTF
CDR3 DNA: TGTGCCAGCAGTGAATTGGGCGCTGGGGCCAACGTCCTGACTTTC

J gene: TRBJ1-2
D gene: NA
clone size: many
V gene: TRBV14
CDR3 protein: CASSQNRDAGGYTF
CDR3 DNA: TGTGCCAGCAGCCAAAACCGGGACGCCGGAGGCTACACCTTC

J gene: TRBJ2-7
D gene: NA
clone size: NA
V gene: TRBV7-2
CDR3 protein: CASSLGRSLTYEQYF
CDR3 DNA: TGTGCCAGCAGCTTAGGAAGGAGCCTGACCTACGAGCAGTACTTC

J gene: TRBJ1-2
D gene: TRBD1
clone size: NA
V gene: TRBV28
CDR3 protein: CAIGTGGDGYTF
CDR3 DNA: TGTGCCATTGGGACAGGGGGCGATGGCTACACCTTC

J gene: TRBJ2-5
D gene: TRBD1
clone size: NA
V gene: TRBV27
CDR3 protein: CASSLLGQGAYQETQYF
CDR3 DNA: TGTGCCAGCAGTTTATTAGGCCAGGGGGCCTACCAAGAGACCCAGTACTTC

J gene: TRBJ2-7
D gene: NA
clone size: NA
V gene: TRBV20-1
CDR3 protein: CSARGLVIYEQYF
CDR3 DNA: TGCAGTGCTAGAGGCCTAGTTATCTACGAGCAGTACTTC

J gene: TRBJ2-2
D gene: NA
clone size: NA
V gene: TRBV7-2
CDR3 protein: CASSSDPNTGELFF
CDR3 DNA: TGTGCCAGCAGCTCGGACCCAAACACCGGGGAGCTGTTTTTT

J gene: TRBJ1-3
D gene: NA
clone size: NA
V gene: TRBV4-2
CDR3 protein: CASSQTAGFQGNTIYF
CDR3 DNA: TGTGCCAGCAGCCAAACGGCAGGGTTTCAAGGAAACACCATATATTTT

J gene: TRBJ2-7
D gene: TRBD2
clone size: NA
V gene: TRBV4-3
CDR3 protein: CASSQTLAGGPYEQYF
CDR3 DNA: TGCGCCAGCAGCCAAACCTTAGCGGGAGGGCCCTACGAGCAGTACTTC

J gene: TRBJ2-7
D gene: NA
clone size: once
V gene: TRBV27
CDR3 protein: CASSKRSPGMSSYNEQYF
CDR3 DNA: TGTGCCAGCAGTAAGAGATCCCCGGGAATGAGCTCCTACAATGAGCAGTACTTC

J gene: TRBJ2-7
D gene: TRBD2
clone size: NA
V gene: TRBV6-2/TRBV6-3
CDR3 protein: CASSPSRGLAGVRHEQYF
CDR3 DNA: TGTGCCAGCAGTCCGAGTCGCGGGCTAGCGGGAGTTCGGCACGAGCAGTACTTC

J gene: TRBJ2-7
D gene: TRBD1
clone size: NA
V gene: TRBV27
CDR3 protein: CVSSPGTVYEQYF
CDR3 DNA: TGTGTCAGCAGCCCCGGGACAGTCTACGAGCAGTACTTC

J gene: TRBJ2-5
D gene: NA
clone size: few
V gene: TRBV7-2
CDR3 protein: CASSLVRVVETQYF
CDR3 DNA: TGTGCCAGCAGCTTAGTACGGGTGGTAGAGACCCAGTACTTC

J gene: TRBJ2-5
D gene: NA
clone size: NA
V gene: TRBV29-1
CDR3 protein: CSVGGLETQYF
CDR3 DNA: TGCAGCGTTGGGGGTCTAGAGACCCAGTACTTC

J gene: TRBJ2-7
D gene: TRBD1
clone size: few
V gene: TRBV28
CDR3 protein: CASSYIKGQGGTYEQYF
CDR3 DNA: TGTGCCAGCAGTTATATCAAGGGACAGGGGGGAACCTACGAGCAGTACTTC

J gene: TRBJ1-5
D gene: TRBD1
clone size: NA
V gene: TRBV12-3/TRBV12-4
CDR3 protein: CASSTQGGNQPQHF
CDR3 DNA: TGTGCCAGCAGTACACAGGGGGGCAATCAGCCCCAGCATTTT

J gene: TRBJ2-4
D gene: NA
clone size: NA
V gene: TRBV2
CDR3 protein: CASSAVVGAKNIQYF
CDR3 DNA: TGTGCCAGCAGCGCTGTGGTGGGAGCCAAAAACATTCAGTACTTC

J gene: TRBJ1-2
D gene: NA
clone size: NA
V gene: TRBV4-3
CDR3 protein: CASSQEPGLPTLWYGYTF
CDR3 DNA: TGCGCCAGCAGCCAAGAACCGGGACTGCCTACGCTGTGGTATGGCTACACCTTC

J gene: TRBJ2-5
D gene: TRBD1
clone size: NA
V gene: TRBV5-1
CDR3 protein: CASSYDRGVETQYF
CDR3 DNA: TGCGCCAGCAGTTACGACAGGGGAGTAGAGACCCAGTACTTC

J gene: TRBJ2-7
D gene: NA
clone size: NA
V gene: TRBV12-3/TRBV12-4
CDR3 protein: CASSLLGFNYEQYF
CDR3 DNA: TGTGCCAGCAGTTTACTAGGCTTTAACTACGAGCAGTACTTC

J gene: TRBJ2-7
D gene: NA
clone size: NA
V gene: TRBV28
CDR3 protein: CASRDSRGQYF
CDR3 DNA: TGTGCCAGCAGGGACTCAAGGGGGCAGTACTTC

J gene: TRBJ2-3
D gene: NA
clone size: NA
V gene: TRBV29-1
CDR3 protein: CSGADPTDTQYF
CDR3 DNA: TGCAGTGGAGCGGACCCCACAGATACGCAGTATTTT

J gene: TRBJ2-5
D gene: TRBD1
clone size: NA
V gene: TRBV20-1
CDR3 protein: CSAPPIDRGHQETQYF
CDR3 DNA: TGCAGTGCCCCCCCAATAGACAGGGGTCACCAAGAGACCCAGTACTTC

J gene: TRBJ2-7
D gene: TRBD2
clone size: NA
V gene: TRBV3-1
CDR3 protein: CASSRLGTSGNEQYF
CDR3 DNA: TGTGCCAGCAGCCGTCTGGGGACTAGCGGAAACGAGCAGTACTTC

J gene: TRBJ1-1
D gene: TRBD1
clone size: NA
V gene: TRBV7-2
CDR3 protein: CASSVGQHTEAFF
CDR3 DNA: TGTGCCAGCAGCGTGGGACAGCACACTGAAGCTTTCTTT

J gene: TRBJ1-1
D gene: TRBD1
clone size: NA
V gene: TRBV29-1
CDR3 protein: CSVGQGAAFF
CDR3 DNA: TGCAGCGTCGGACAGGGGGCAGCTTTCTTT